Sequencing of this T cell receptor (beta chain) was carried out in a study of OX40 agonist ivuxolimab in advanced cancers. Assay: immunoSEQ multiplex PCR; the TCRdb copy retains only in-frame clones and omits some. Counted here are about 46,000 clones, 60% to 80% occurring once; the ten biggest clones make up under 5%. The CDR3 totals 14 residues. Trimming removed 6 bases at V and 8 bases at J, with 14 bases between. Germline lookup yields CDR1 WSHSY and CDR2 SAAADI. This clone was picked up a small number of times. Its target is not known. Sampling of blood occurred at baseline, cycle 4 day 1, and cycle 7 day 1. The study, taken as a whole, reports: CD4+ and CD8+ blood T cells expanded clonally by week 6 at 0.1 to 3.0 mg/kg.

This receptor was obtained from an adult with an advanced solid tumor such as melanoma, head and neck, liver or kidney cancer. V is TRBV10-2 and J is TRBJ1-6; possible D gene TRBD1, 5 bases. Sequences were derived from CD4+ or CD8+ T cells sorted from blood, sampled in a trial of the OX40 agonist ivuxolimab. As DNA, the CDR3 is TGCGCCAGCAGGGAGGGGCCACAGGATTCACCCCTCCACTTT. Its protein product is CASREGPQDSPLHF.